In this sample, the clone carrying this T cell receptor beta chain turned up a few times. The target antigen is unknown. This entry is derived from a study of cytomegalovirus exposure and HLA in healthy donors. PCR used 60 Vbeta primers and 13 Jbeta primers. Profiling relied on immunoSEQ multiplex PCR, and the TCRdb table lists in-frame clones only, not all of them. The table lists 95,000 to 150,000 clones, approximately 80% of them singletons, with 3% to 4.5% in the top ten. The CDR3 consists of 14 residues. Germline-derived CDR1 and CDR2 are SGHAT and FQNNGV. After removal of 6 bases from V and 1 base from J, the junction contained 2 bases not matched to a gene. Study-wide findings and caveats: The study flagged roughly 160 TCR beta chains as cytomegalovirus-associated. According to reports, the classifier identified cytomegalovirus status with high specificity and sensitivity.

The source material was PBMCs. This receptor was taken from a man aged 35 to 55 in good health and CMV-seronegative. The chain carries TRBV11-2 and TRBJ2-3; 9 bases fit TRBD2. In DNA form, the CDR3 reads TGTGCCAGCAGTCGGACTAGCGGCACAGATACGCAGTATTTT. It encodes CASSRTSGTDTQYF.